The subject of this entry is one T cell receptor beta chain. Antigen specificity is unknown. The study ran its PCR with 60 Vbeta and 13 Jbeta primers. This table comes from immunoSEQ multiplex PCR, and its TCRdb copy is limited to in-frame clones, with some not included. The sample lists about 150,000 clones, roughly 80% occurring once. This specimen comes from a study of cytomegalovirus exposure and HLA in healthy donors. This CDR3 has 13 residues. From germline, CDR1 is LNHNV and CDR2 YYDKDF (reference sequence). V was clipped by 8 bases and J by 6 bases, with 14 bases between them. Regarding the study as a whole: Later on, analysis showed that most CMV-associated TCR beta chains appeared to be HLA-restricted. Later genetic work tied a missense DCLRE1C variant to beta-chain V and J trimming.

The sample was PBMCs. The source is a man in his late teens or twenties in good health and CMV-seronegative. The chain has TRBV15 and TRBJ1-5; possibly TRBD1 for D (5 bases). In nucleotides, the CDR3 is TGTGCCACCGGGGGGGGAGCCCTTCAGCCCCAGCATTTT. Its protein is CATGGGALQPQHF. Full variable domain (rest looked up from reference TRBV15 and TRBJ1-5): DAMVIQNPRYQVTQFGKPVTLSCSQTLNHNVMYWYQQKSSQAPKLLFHYYDKDFNNEADTPDNFQSRRPNTSFCFLDIRSPGLGDTAMYLCATGGGALQPQHFGDGTRLSIL.